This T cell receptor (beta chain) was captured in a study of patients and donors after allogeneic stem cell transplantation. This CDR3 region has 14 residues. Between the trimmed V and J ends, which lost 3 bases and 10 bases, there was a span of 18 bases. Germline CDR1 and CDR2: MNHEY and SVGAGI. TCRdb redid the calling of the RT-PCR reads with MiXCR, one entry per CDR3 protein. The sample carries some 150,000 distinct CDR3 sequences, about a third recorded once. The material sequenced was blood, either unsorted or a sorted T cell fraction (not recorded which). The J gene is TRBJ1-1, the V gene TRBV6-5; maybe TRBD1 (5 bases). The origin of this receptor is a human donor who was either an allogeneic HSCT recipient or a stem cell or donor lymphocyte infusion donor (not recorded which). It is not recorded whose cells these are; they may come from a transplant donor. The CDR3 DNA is TGTGCCAGCAGTTATGGAACAGGTGTGGGATCAGCTTTCTTT. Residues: CASSYGTGVGSAFF.